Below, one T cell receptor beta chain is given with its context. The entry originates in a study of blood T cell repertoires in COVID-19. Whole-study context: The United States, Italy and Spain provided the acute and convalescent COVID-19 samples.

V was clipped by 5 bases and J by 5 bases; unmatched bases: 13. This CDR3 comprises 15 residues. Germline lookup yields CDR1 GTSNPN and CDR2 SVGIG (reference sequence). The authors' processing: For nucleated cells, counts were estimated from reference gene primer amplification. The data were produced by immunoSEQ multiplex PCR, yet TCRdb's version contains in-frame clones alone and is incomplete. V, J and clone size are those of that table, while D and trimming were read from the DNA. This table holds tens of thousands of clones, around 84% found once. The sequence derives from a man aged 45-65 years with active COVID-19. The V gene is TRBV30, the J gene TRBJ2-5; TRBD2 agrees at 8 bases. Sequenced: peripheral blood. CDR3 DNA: TGTGCCTGGGACTTTGGGAGCGGGAGCAGTGAGACCCAGTACTTC. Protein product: CAWDFGSGSSETQYF.